The source of this T cell receptor (beta chain) is a study of vaccination and CD4 T cells after COVID-19. Study as a whole: Overlapping peptides covering the spike proteins of SARS-CoV-2, HCoV-NL63, HCoV-OC43 and HCoV-229E were added to stimulate cells.

The ends were cut back, 0 bases at V and 0 bases at J, with 7 bases in the middle. The CDR3 has 15 residues. Germline values: CDR1 SGHTA, CDR2 FQGTGA. Sample treatment: roughly ten-day PBMC culture with coronavirus spike peptide pools or control peptides (ViraFEST assay). After expanding antigen-specific T cells with peptide pools, ViraFEST sequenced their TCRs. With the Oncomine TCR Beta short-read assay, DNA from cultured CD4+ T cells was sequenced. Via MiXCR, TCRdb re-called the PCR reads, giving one row per CDR3 protein. The sample contains some 15,000 distinct CDR3 sequences, 55% to 75% of which appear only once. In the case of this clonotype: Its target is unknown.

The receptor comes from a human donor who had recovered from COVID-19. The source material was CD4+ T cells from blood, cultured in vitro. V is TRBV7-3 and J is TRBJ2-3; D may be TRBD2 (5 bases). The CDR3 DNA sequence: TGTGCCAGCAGCTTAACGGGAGCGAGCACAGATACGCAGTATTTT. Amino acids: CASSLTGASTDTQYF.